The present entry profiles one T cell receptor (beta chain) with its context. The sample comes from a study of control samples from healthy donors and cancer patients. Repertoires were generated with immunoSEQ multiplex PCR, while TCRdb's copy carries only in-frame clones and drops some. Here the sample spans tens of thousands of clones, around 93% being singletons. The CDR3 length is 14 residues. The germline gives CDR1 GTSNPN, CDR2 SVGIG (reference sequence). J gave up 2 bases and V 7 bases, and 10 bases lay outside the gene matches. This clonotype was obtained from a woman in her thirties or forties with head and neck cancer. The V gene is TRBV30, the J gene TRBJ1-1; 7 bases fit TRBD1. Sequencing was performed on PBMCs. Here the CDR3 DNA reads TGTGCCTATCGACAGGGCTCAGGTAACACTGAAGCTTTCTTT. Protein product: CAYRQGSGNTEAFF.